This T cell receptor (beta chain) was sequenced during a study of blood T cell repertoires in COVID-19. Study-wide background: COVID-19 samples collected from the United States, Italy and Spain covered acute and convalescent phases. PBMCs, B-cell-depleted T cells, or T cells were the source of the cDNA or gDNA that made up the material.

This CDR3 region has 14 residues. Deletions cut 4 bases from V and 4 bases from J, with 13 bases between. Germline V lookup: CDR1 WSHSY, CDR2 SAAADI. In the study's own analysis: Using reference gene primer amplification, nucleated cell counts were estimated. Using immunoSEQ multiplex PCR, the repertoire was profiled, and TCRdb retains in-frame clones only, with some absent. V, J and clone size are those of that table, while D and trimming were read from the DNA. Of about 50,000 clones listed, around 80% were seen once; the top ten hold less than 8%. This clone is a singleton in its sample. The J gene is TRBJ1-2, the V gene TRBV10-2; the D gene is possibly TRBD1 (5 bases). Sequenced: peripheral blood. This TCR came from a human donor in a cohort sampled during active COVID-19. The CDR3 spells CASSGLTASYGYTF. CDR3 in DNA: TGCGCCAGCAGTGGCCTGACAGCTAGCTATGGCTACACCTTC.